This TCR beta chain was sequenced during a study of cytomegalovirus exposure and HLA in healthy donors. Worth noting for this clone: Its antigen is unknown.

The study, taken as a whole, reports: Most sequenced TCRs were rare (though some public TCRs occurred in many donors). With high specificity and sensitivity, the classifier reportedly diagnosed cytomegalovirus status. Clusters of TCRs from the first cohort tended to co-occur in the roughly 120 validation repertoires (as a later analysis found). The authors enumerated some 160 TCR beta chains as linked to cytomegalovirus.

Here immunoSEQ multiplex PCR was the method, and the copy in TCRdb shows in-frame clones only, minus some. This table holds 55,000 to 65,000 clones, 90% to 96% found once. This CDR3 spans 15 amino acids. Germline V gene lookup returns CDR1 SGHAT and CDR2 FQNNGV. V shed 5 bases and J 4 bases; nucleotides not matched to a gene: 10. Sample: PBMCs. The chain recombines TRBV11-2 with TRBJ1-2; TRBD1 aligns across 7 bases. This sequence originates from a man between 18 and 35 years old in good health and CMV-seronegative. CDR3 in DNA: TGTGCCAGCAGCCCACCCCAGGGGGATGCCTATGGCTACACCTTC. Encoded protein: CASSPPQGDAYGYTF.